This T cell receptor (beta chain) emerged from a study of T-cell reconstitution after alpha-beta-depleted transplantation in children. Many counts were recorded for this clonotype. Trimming at V came to 6 bases and at J to 2 bases, leaving 13 bases not matched to a gene. This CDR3 is 16 amino acids long. CDR1 is DFQATT, CDR2 SNEGSKA, per germline (reference sequence). TCRbeta library construction was performed incorporating unique molecular identifiers. In TCRdb, the PCR reads were re-called with MiXCR into one record per CDR3 protein. The sample lists about 240,000 distinct CDR3 sequences; more than 10% were seen once.

The input for sequencing was PBMCs from the stem cell graft donor, taken from the stem cell graft. This receptor was obtained from a human donor who donated a stem cell graft to a child with acute lymphoblastic leukemia. The chain recombines TRBV20-1 with TRBJ2-7, with TRBD2 identical over 10 bases. In DNA, the CDR3 is TGCAGTGCGCACCCCCTAGCGGGAGTCGGACCCTACGAGCAGTACTTC. Translation: CSAHPLAGVGPYEQYF.